One and the same sample provided the 32 T cell receptor beta chains below, sequenced in a study of cytotoxic CD8 clonotypes in ibrutinib-treated CLL. Sequencing used immunoSEQ multiplex PCR; TCRdb keeps in-frame clones, though not all of them. This repertoire shows some 130,000 clones, 76% found once; its top ten account for 5.1%. The sample in question was PBMCs, obtained after 24 months of ibrutinib treatment. The origin of the receptors is a human donor with chronic lymphocytic leukemia.

The chain employs TRBV7-6 and TRBJ2-5, with D tentatively TRBD2 (5 bases). Trimming removed 5 bases at V and 5 bases at J, with 12 bases between. The CDR3 extends over 13 amino acids. Germline V gene sequence: CDR1 SGHVS, CDR2 FNYEAQ. CDR3 bases: TGTGCCAGCAGCCAAAGCGGTTTGGAGACCCAGTACTTC. This translates into CASSQSGLETQYF.

The genes are TRBV9 and TRBJ2-5; tentative D call: TRBD1 (6 bases). Germline CDR1 reads SGDLS; CDR2 reads YYNGEE. Trimming removed 0 bases at V and 1 base at J, with 10 bases between. The CDR3 has 15 amino acids. The CDR3 DNA is TGTGCCAGCAGCGTAGGGGACAACCGCCAAGAGACCCAGTACTTC. Translated: CASSVGDNRQETQYF.

This sequence joins TRBV7-2 and TRBJ2-1; D might be TRBD2 (7 bases). This CDR3 comprises 15 residues. Germline V gene lookup returns CDR1 SGHTA and CDR2 FQGNSA. V shed 1 base and J shed 4 bases, with 11 bases lying between them. CDR3 residues: CASSLVRGPYNEQFF. The CDR3 DNA follows: TGTGCCAGCAGCTTAGTGCGGGGGCCTTACAATGAGCAGTTCTTC.

The rearrangement uses TRBV2 and TRBJ2-4; tentative D call: TRBD1 (6 bases). V lost 6 bases, J lost 0 bases, and 15 bases lay in between. CDR3 size: 16 residues. In germline, CDR1 is SNHLY, CDR2 FYNNEI. DNA for the CDR3: TGTGCCAGCAGCCCGAGGCCAGGGGAAGCCAAAAACATTCAGTACTTC. It codes for CASSPRPGEAKNIQYF.

This rearrangement joins TRBV2 to TRBJ2-3; 7 positions agree with TRBD1. Germline V gene sequence: CDR1 SNHLY, CDR2 FYNNEI. The CDR3 is 15 amino acids. After removal of 6 bases from V and 2 bases from J, the junction contained 8 bases not matched to a gene. CDR3 amino acids: CASSARDRLTDTQYF. CDR3 coding DNA: TGTGCCAGCAGCGCCCGGGACAGACTCACAGATACGCAGTATTTT.

In this sample, this clone turned up once. DNA for the CDR3: TGTGCCATCAGTGAGCCGCCAGGGACTTTAGCCAAAAACATTCAGTACTTC. Its protein product is CAISEPPGTLAKNIQYF. The V and J genes are TRBV10-3 and TRBJ2-4; tentatively, D is TRBD2 (6 bases). The length of the CDR3 is 17 residues. The V gene lost 2 bases and the J gene lost 0 bases, with 14 bases spanning the gap. Per germline, CDR1 ENHRY and CDR2 SYGVKD.

The chain is built from TRBV2 and TRBJ2-1; D possibly uses TRBD1 or TRBD2 (6 bases each). The length of the CDR3 is 14 residues. Trimming shortened V by 8 bases and J by 8 bases, and 19 bases separated the two germline ends. From germline, CDR1 is SNHLY and CDR2 FYNNEI. The CDR3 sequence: CASEGGGAGDEQFF. The CDR3 nucleotides are TGTGCCAGCGAAGGAGGGGGAGCCGGCGATGAGCAGTTCTTC.

The CDR3 reads CASSLGQGASYEQYF. In nucleotides, the CDR3 is TGTGCCAGCAGCTTAGGGCAGGGGGCTTCCTACGAGCAGTACTTC. This chain uses TRBV11-3 with TRBJ2-7; 8 nucleotides match TRBD1. This CDR3 has 15 residues. V trimming: 1 base; J trimming: 1 base; junction bases outside the gene matches: 3. Germline lookup yields CDR1 SGHNT and CDR2 YENEEA.

As to this clone: Different DNA sequences within this sample yield the same CDR3. V gene TRBV7-3 combines with J gene TRBJ2-7; TRBD1 matches at 8 bases. Per the germline V gene, CDR1 is SGHTA and CDR2 is FQGTGA. The CDR3 has 13 residues. The junction had 4 bases not matched to a gene; V was cut back by 3 bases and J by 6 bases. CDR3 amino acids: CASSFDRGREQYF. DNA of the CDR3: TGTGCCAGCAGCTTCGACAGGGGTCGCGAGCAGTACTTC. Supplemented by reference TRBV7-3 and TRBJ2-7, the full variable domain reads GAGVSQTPSNKVTEKGKYVELRCDPISGHTALYWYRQSLGQGPEFLIYFQGTGAADDSGLPNDRFFAVRPEGSVSTLKIQRTERGDSAVYLCASSFDRGREQYFGPGTRLTVT.

The genes are TRBV2 and TRBJ2-3; 13 positions match TRBD2. The CDR3 runs to 16 residues. V lost 10 bases, J lost 5 bases, and 12 bases stayed unmatched. Per the germline V gene, CDR1 is SNHLY and CDR2 is FYNNEI. The CDR3: CAIGTSGAAWGDTQYF. The CDR3 DNA sequence: TGTGCCATCGGGACTAGCGGGGCGGCATGGGGAGATACGCAGTATTTT.

The chain is built from TRBV28 and TRBJ2-3; D may be TRBD2 (6 bases). Trimming took off 5 bases at V and 0 bases at J, with 12 bases between the two ends. This CDR3 has 15 residues. In germline, CDR1 is MDHEN, CDR2 SYDVKM. The CDR3 region is CASSPGAASTDTQYF. In DNA form, the CDR3 reads TGTGCCAGCAGTCCGGGAGCGGCCAGCACAGATACGCAGTATTTT.

The J gene is TRBJ1-3, the V gene TRBV29-1; 8 bases agree with TRBD1. The CDR3 contains 16 residues. Trimming cost V 4 bases and J 0 bases; bases outside gene matches: 8. Germline V gene data show CDR1 as SQVTM and CDR2 as ANQGSEA. CDR3 coding DNA: TGCAGCGTTGTTGGACAGGGAGGCGACTCTGGAAACACCATATATTTT. Residues: CSVVGQGGDSGNTIYF.

This chain links TRBV10-3 with TRBJ2-6; D might be TRBD2 (5 bases). Trimming left V 1 base short and J 6 bases short, with 7 bases between. Germline CDR1 ENHRY, CDR2 SYGVKD. This CDR3 is 14 amino acids long. The CDR3 loop is CAISELEVANVLTF. The CDR3 DNA sequence: TGTGCCATCAGTGAGTTGGAGGTGGCCAACGTCCTGACTTTC.

This sequence joins TRBV6-5 and TRBJ2-7, with 11 bases fitting TRBD2. The germline V gene has CDR1 MNHEY and CDR2 SVGAGI. This CDR3 comprises 16 residues. The junction had 5 bases not matched to a gene; V was cut back by 2 bases and J by 2 bases. CDR3 protein: CASSYGASGGPYEQYF. CDR3 DNA: TGTGCCAGCAGTTACGGGGCTAGCGGGGGGCCCTACGAGCAGTACTTC.

The chain is built from TRBV4-2 and TRBJ2-7; D remains ambiguous. V was cut by 0 bases and J by 2 bases, with 8 bases left in between. Germline V CDR1 and CDR2: LGHNA, YNFKEQ. The CDR3 contains 14 residues. In DNA form, the CDR3 reads TGTGCCAGCAGCCAAGATCGGCAGGCCTACGAGCAGTACTTC. Translated: CASSQDRQAYEQYF.

The chain has TRBV18 and TRBJ2-1; 9 positions match TRBD1. V lost 6 bases and J lost 1; bases outside the gene matches: 1. Per the germline V gene, CDR1 is KGHSH and CDR2 is LQKENI. The CDR3 sequence is 14 residues long. The CDR3, as DNA: TGTGCCAGCTCCGGACAGGGGTCCTACAATGAGCAGTTCTTC. This encodes CASSGQGSYNEQFF.

V usage is TRBV13 and J usage is TRBJ2-7, with D tentatively TRBD2 (5 bases). The ends were cut back, 5 bases at V and 6 bases at J, with 23 bases in the middle. Looked up from germline, CDR1 is PRHDT and CDR2 is FYEKMQ (reference sequence). The CDR3 totals 16 residues. CDR3 DNA sequence: TGTGCCAGCAGCCCGACCCCCACTAGTAGTCCCCTCGAGCAGTACTTC. Amino acids: CASSPTPTSSPLEQYF.

The rearrangement links TRBV30 to TRBJ2-2; TRBD1 matches at 9 bases. The V segment lost 4 bases and the J segment 7 bases; nucleotides outside the gene matches: 13. The CDR3 is 16 amino acids. From germline, CDR1 is GTSNPN and CDR2 SVGIG (reference sequence). The DNA of the CDR3 is TGTGCCTGGACCCGAATCCCACAGGGGGCGGGCGGGGAGCTGTTTTTT. Translated: CAWTRIPQGAGGELFF.

A few counts support this clone. The chain carries TRBV7-9 and TRBJ2-2; D gene unclear. Trimming stripped 2 bases from V and 3 bases from J, with 4 bases between. The germline gives CDR1 SEHNR, CDR2 FQNEAQ (reference sequence). This CDR3 region has 13 residues. The chain's CDR3 is CASSLYDTGELFF. The CDR3 DNA is TGTGCCAGCAGCTTATATGACACCGGGGAGCTGTTTTTT.

The chain couples TRBV2 to TRBJ1-4; D ambiguous. V was trimmed by 9 bases and J by 7 bases, leaving 12 bases between them. The germline V gene encodes CDR1 SNHLY and CDR2 FYNNEI. This CDR3 comprises 12 residues. The DNA for the CDR3 is TGTGCCAGTCGGTGGGAAGGTGAAAAACTGTTTTTT. This encodes CASRWEGEKLFF.

The chain employs TRBV5-1 and TRBJ2-5; 11 bases match TRBD2. V gave up 4 bases and J gave up 2 bases; unmatched junction bases: 10. The germline gives CDR1 SGHRS, CDR2 YFSETQ. The CDR3 has 17 residues. CDR3 DNA sequence: TGCGCCAGCAGCGCCATCCCGGGACTAGCGGTTCAAGAGACCCAGTACTTC. It translates to CASSAIPGLAVQETQYF.

The chain links TRBV30 to TRBJ1-2; 7 bases match TRBD1. V shed 4 bases and J 6 bases; nucleotides not matched to a gene: 8. The CDR3 spans 13 residues. Germline loops: CDR1 GTSNPN, CDR2 SVGIG (reference sequence). The CDR3 DNA reads as TGTGCCTGGATTATACAGGGGATGGATGGCTACACCTTC. Translated: CAWIIQGMDGYTF.

The V and J genes are TRBV5-8 and TRBJ2-3; 10 nucleotides align to TRBD1. The CDR3 runs 15 residues. In germline, CDR1 is SGHTS, CDR2 YDEGEE. The V and J ends lost 4 bases and 3 bases, in that order; junction bases with no gene match: 5. CDR3 sequence: CASSPGQGGTDTQYF. CDR3 nucleotide sequence: TGTGCCAGCAGCCCCGGACAGGGGGGTACAGATACGCAGTATTTT.

The chain recombines TRBV7-9 with TRBJ1-1; a possible D gene is TRBD1 (6 bases). Looked up from germline, CDR1 is SEHNR and CDR2 is FQNEAQ (reference sequence). The CDR3 has 13 residues. In DNA form, the CDR3 reads TGTGCTCTCGGCAGAGGGGGGAACACTGAAGCTTTCTTT. It is translated as CALGRGGNTEAFF.

This clone showed up many times. CDR3 bases: TGTGCCAGCAGTTTTTGGGGCCTCCATAGCAATCAGCCCCAGCATTTT. As protein: CASSFWGLHSNQPQHF. The genes are TRBV28 and TRBJ1-5; D perhaps matches TRBD1 (5 bases). V shed 3 bases and J shed 0 bases, with 12 bases lying between them. The CDR3 sequence is 16 residues long. Germline V gives CDR1 MDHEN, CDR2 SYDVKM.

The V call is TRBV23-1, the J call TRBJ2-7, with 7 bases identical to TRBD1. TRBV23-1 has ORF status, its function being uncertain. The CDR3 runs to 14 residues. Losses at the gene ends were 8 bases for V and 3 bases for J; bases not matched to a gene: 10. The chain's CDR3 is CASRPGTASYEQYF. The CDR3 DNA is TGCGCCAGCCGACCCGGGACAGCCAGCTACGAGCAGTACTTC.

The chain employs TRBV20-1 and TRBJ2-1; 7 positions match TRBD1. Germline V CDR1 and CDR2: DFQATT, SNEGSKA (reference sequence). V was clipped by 7 bases and J by 7 bases; unmatched bases: 4. The CDR3 consists of 11 residues. The CDR3 coding sequence is TGCAGTGAGGGACAGAGGAATGAGCAGTTCTTC. Translation: CSEGQRNEQFF.

This sequence joins TRBV7-2 and TRBJ2-5; TRBD2 matches at 8 bases. This CDR3 region has 16 residues. From germline, CDR1 is SGHTA and CDR2 FQGNSA. V gave up 2 bases and J gave up 1 base; unmatched junction bases: 6. The CDR3 DNA is TGTGCCAGCAGCTTAAGCTGGGCGGGGGGCCAAGAGACCCAGTACTTC. It codes for CASSLSWAGGQETQYF.

J is TRBJ2-7 and V is TRBV7-9; D might be TRBD2 (5 bases). Trimming pared 7 bases from V and 6 bases from J, leaving 10 bases between. The CDR3 covers 11 residues. The germline V gene has CDR1 SEHNR and CDR2 FQNEAQ (reference sequence). CDR3 DNA sequence: TGTGCCAGCACCCGAGAGGGCGAGCAGTACTTC. The encoded protein is CASTREGEQYF.

This clone occurred a few times. The chain is built from TRBV6-1 and TRBJ2-2; D ambiguous. Germline V gene sequence: CDR1 MNHNS, CDR2 SASEGT. The CDR3 consists of 14 residues. Trimming shortened V by 5 bases and J by 6 bases, and 13 bases separated the two germline ends. CDR3 sequence reads: CASSLRFLAGELFF. CDR3 nucleotides: TGTGCCAGCAGTCTCAGATTCTTGGCCGGGGAGCTGTTTTTT.

Here the CDR3 reads CASSGVAENTGELFF. The CDR3, as DNA: TGTGCCAGTAGTGGAGTAGCGGAGAACACCGGGGAGCTGTTTTTT. This sequence joins TRBV19 and TRBJ2-2; D is perhaps TRBD2 (6 bases). The CDR3 is made up of 15 amino acids. Germline assignment: CDR1 LNHDA and CDR2 SQIVND (reference sequence). Trimming cost V 5 bases and J 1 base, with 11 bases left between them.

The chain links TRBV7-9 to TRBJ1-2, with a weak D call TRBD1 (5 bases). V was trimmed by 5 bases and J by 0 bases, leaving 13 bases between them. The germline V gene has CDR1 SEHNR and CDR2 FQNEAQ (reference sequence). This CDR3 contains 15 residues. CDR3 nucleotide sequence: TGTGCCAGCAGCCGGGGACCACCACCTAACTATGGCTACACCTTC. Protein: CASSRGPPPNYGYTF.